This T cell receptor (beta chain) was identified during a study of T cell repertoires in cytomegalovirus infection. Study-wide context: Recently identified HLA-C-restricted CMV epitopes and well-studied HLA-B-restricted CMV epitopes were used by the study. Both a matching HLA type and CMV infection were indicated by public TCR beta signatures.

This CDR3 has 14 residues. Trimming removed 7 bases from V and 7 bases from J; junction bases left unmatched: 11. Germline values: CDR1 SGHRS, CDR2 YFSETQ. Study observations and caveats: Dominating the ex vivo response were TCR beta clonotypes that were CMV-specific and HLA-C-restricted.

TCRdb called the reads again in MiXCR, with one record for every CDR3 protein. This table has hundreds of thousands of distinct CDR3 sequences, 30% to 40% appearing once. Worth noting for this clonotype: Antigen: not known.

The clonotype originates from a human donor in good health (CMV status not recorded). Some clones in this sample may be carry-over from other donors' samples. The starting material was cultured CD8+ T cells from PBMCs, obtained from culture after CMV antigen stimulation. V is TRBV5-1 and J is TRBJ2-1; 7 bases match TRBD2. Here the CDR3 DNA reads TGCGCCAGCGGGGAGGGATTCATCGGTAATGAGCAGTTCTTC. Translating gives CASGEGFIGNEQFF.